Below, 21 T cell receptor beta chains from the same sample are listed, as sequenced in a study of T cell changes during pregnancy in multiple sclerosis. The data were produced by immunoSEQ multiplex PCR, yet TCRdb's version contains in-frame clones alone and is incomplete. The sample yields 75,000 to 85,000 clones, roughly 93% seen once. Specimen: peripheral blood, collected in the second trimester of pregnancy. The receptors shown here come from a female donor with multiple sclerosis, enrolled in a pregnancy study.

This rearrangement joins TRBV14 to TRBJ2-5; D gene uncertain. The CDR3 loop spans 14 amino acids. V lost 0 bases and J lost 10, with 15 bases in between. Germline V gene sequence: CDR1 SGHDN, CDR2 FVKESK. The CDR3 sequence: CASSQDFRPGGQYF. Written as DNA, the CDR3 is TGTGCCAGCAGCCAAGATTTCAGGCCAGGTGGCCAGTACTTC.

The rearrangement uses TRBV6-4 and TRBJ2-3; TRBD2 agrees at 13 bases. The germline CDR1 and CDR2 sequences are MRHNA and SNTAGT. The CDR3 consists of 15 residues. With 4 bases clipped from V and 4 bases from J, the junction kept 2 bases outside the gene matches. The CDR3 DNA reads as TGTGCCAGCAGTGCACTAGCGGGGGGGCCAGATACGCAGTATTTT. It encodes CASSALAGGPDTQYF.

The chain recombines TRBV9 with TRBJ1-1, with TRBD1 as a possible D gene (5 bases). Germline lookup yields CDR1 SGDLS and CDR2 YYNGEE. Trimming took 0 bases from V and 6 from J, leaving 9 bases between them. This CDR3 has 13 amino acids. The CDR3 sequence: CASSVGSGAEAFF. The CDR3 DNA is TGTGCCAGCAGCGTAGGTTCGGGGGCTGAAGCTTTCTTT.

The chain uses TRBV11-2 and TRBJ2-7, with D uncertain. The V gene lost 1 base and the J gene lost 3 bases, with 7 bases spanning the gap. The CDR3 totals 13 residues. Germline-derived CDR1 and CDR2 are SGHAT and FQNNGV. CDR3 in amino acids: CASSLGSSYEQYF. The CDR3 coding sequence is TGTGCCAGCAGCTTAGGGTCGAGCTACGAGCAGTACTTC.

The genes are TRBV5-1 and TRBJ1-1; D not certain. CDR1 SGHRS and CDR2 YFSETQ come from the germline V gene. The V gene lost 0 bases and the J gene lost 6 bases, with 12 bases spanning the gap. The CDR3 is 14 residues long. The CDR3 DNA reads TGCGCCAGCAGCTTGGTTCAGGATCCTCCTGAAGCTTTCTTT. The encoded protein is CASSLVQDPPEAFF.

J is TRBJ1-4 and V is TRBV15, with D unclear. The V end was cut by 5 bases, the J end by 8 bases, with 18 bases between. Germline lookup yields CDR1 LNHNV and CDR2 YYDKDF (reference sequence). The CDR3 length is 15 residues. The CDR3 region is CATSYSRDSWEKLFF. DNA of the CDR3: TGTGCCACCAGCTACTCAAGAGACTCCTGGGAAAAACTGTTTTTT.

This chain joins TRBV6-4 and TRBJ2-6; possibly TRBD2 for D (5 bases). This CDR3 is built from 15 residues. Deletions cut 2 bases from V and 0 bases from J, with 5 bases between. Germline V gene lookup returns CDR1 MRHNA and CDR2 SNTAGT. CDR3 in DNA: TGTGCCAGCAGTGACACTAGCTCTGGGGCCAACGTCCTGACTTTC. It specifies CASSDTSSGANVLTF.

This clone came up once. The chain combines TRBV5-6 with TRBJ1-1; 11 bases fit TRBD1. CDR3 length: 16 amino acids. Germline V gives CDR1 SGHDT, CDR2 YYEEEE. The V gene end was trimmed by 4 bases and the J gene end by 6 bases; junction bases not matched to a gene: 11. CDR3 amino acids: CASSTGTGGSGAEAFF. DNA for the CDR3: TGTGCCAGCAGCACCGGGACAGGGGGGTCTGGTGCTGAAGCTTTCTTT.

CDR3 loop: CASSDRGLAYEQYF. CDR3 sequence (DNA): TGCGCCAGCAGCGACAGGGGTCTGGCCTACGAGCAGTACTTC. The genes are TRBV10-1 and TRBJ2-7; 8 nucleotides line up with TRBD1. Germline V CDR1 and CDR2: WNHNN, SYGVQD (reference sequence). The trim removed 6 bases at V and 2 bases at J, leaving 6 bases unmatched. CDR3 length: 14 residues.

The rearrangement uses TRBV4-2 and TRBJ1-4; no firm D call. V was cut by 0 bases and J by 3 bases, with 17 bases left in between. Germline V gene lookup returns CDR1 LGHNA and CDR2 YNFKEQ. This CDR3 comprises 18 residues. Written as DNA, the CDR3 is TGTGCCAGCAGCCAAGAATTAGGCGGGTACGGGTCTAATGAAAAACTGTTTTTT. Encoded protein: CASSQELGGYGSNEKLFF.

This chain joins TRBV18 and TRBJ2-7; D perhaps matches TRBD2 (5 bases). The germline V and J ends were trimmed by 4 bases and 2 bases, with 9 bases remaining between them. The CDR3 has 13 amino acids. Germline loops: CDR1 KGHSH, CDR2 LQKENI. The CDR3 DNA follows: TGTGCCAGCTCACTCGGGGTCCCCTACGAGCAGTACTTC. Translation gives CASSLGVPYEQYF.

The rearrangement uses TRBV7-9 and TRBJ1-2; D uncertain. Germline lookup yields CDR1 SEHNR and CDR2 FQNEAQ (reference sequence). The CDR3 runs to 15 residues. V gave up 4 bases and J gave up 0 bases, with 12 bases separating them. CDR3 protein: CASSSPQEANYGYTF. The CDR3 DNA reads TGTGCCAGCAGCTCTCCGCAGGAAGCTAACTATGGCTACACCTTC.

The chain joins TRBV15 to TRBJ1-4, with D hard to call. The germline gives CDR1 LNHNV, CDR2 YYDKDF (reference sequence). The CDR3 is made up of 14 amino acids. The V end lost 5 bases, the J end lost 7 bases, and 14 bases lay between the germline ends. The CDR3 region has the DNA TGTGCCACCAGCGATATCCGGGCGGGTGAAAAACTGTTTTTT. It yields the protein CATSDIRAGEKLFF.

The V gene is TRBV11-2, the J gene TRBJ1-2; tentative D call: TRBD1 (6 bases). The CDR3 spans 13 residues. V lost 0 bases and J lost 7, with 9 bases in between. Per the germline V gene, CDR1 is SGHAT and CDR2 is FQNNGV. In DNA, the CDR3 is TGTGCCAGCAGCTTAGACTACAGGGCTGGCTACACCTTC. Protein product: CASSLDYRAGYTF.

This rearrangement joins TRBV13 to TRBJ2-5, with 12 bases matching TRBD2. CDR1 and CDR2 from the germline V gene are PRHDT and FYEKMQ (reference sequence). V trimming: 5 bases; J trimming: 14 bases; junction bases outside the gene matches: 9. There are 13 residues in the CDR3. The CDR3 is CASSATSGGPNYF. DNA of the CDR3: TGTGCCAGCAGCGCTACTAGCGGGGGGCCCAACTACTTC.

This chain joins TRBV25-1 and TRBJ2-1; TRBD1 matches 12 bases. Looked up from germline, CDR1 is MGHDK and CDR2 is SYGVNS. The CDR3 extends over 15 amino acids. V shed 1 base and J 7 bases; nucleotides not matched to a gene: 2. The CDR3 region has the DNA TGTGCCAGCAGTGAATGGGGACAGGGGGCTAATGAGCAGTTCTTC. Its protein product is CASSEWGQGANEQFF.

This chain uses TRBV4-2 with TRBJ1-5; TRBD1 is a possible D gene (6 bases). V was trimmed by 4 bases and J by 4 bases, leaving 11 bases between them. This CDR3 spans 14 amino acids. CDR1 is LGHNA, CDR2 YNFKEQ, per germline. CDR3 residues: CASSPSQGNQPQHF. CDR3 DNA: TGTGCCAGCAGCCCAAGTCAGGGGAATCAGCCCCAGCATTTT.

The V gene is TRBV29-1, the J gene TRBJ2-5; a possible D gene is TRBD2 (5 bases). This CDR3 has 17 amino acids. With 7 bases removed from V and 5 bases from J, the gap between germline ends came to 29 bases. From germline, CDR1 is SQVTM and CDR2 ANQGSEA. CDR3 protein: CSADGLPVGAGEETQYF. The CDR3 bases are TGCAGCGCCGATGGACTGCCGGTAGGAGCCGGAGAGGAGACCCAGTACTTC.

J is TRBJ1-1 and V is TRBV5-4; 9 bases line up with TRBD1. The CDR3 totals 16 residues. J lost 4 bases, V lost 3 bases, and 10 bases had no gene match. CDR1 is SGHNT, CDR2 YYREEE, per germline (reference sequence). This chain's CDR3 is CASSWLPGQGVTEAFF. As DNA, the CDR3 is TGTGCCAGCAGCTGGCTTCCGGGACAGGGAGTCACTGAAGCTTTCTTT.

The chain employs TRBV19 and TRBJ1-2; 7 bases fit TRBD1. V was clipped by 2 bases and J by 4 bases; unmatched bases: 10. Germline V gene sequence: CDR1 LNHDA, CDR2 SQIVND (reference sequence). CDR3 length: 16 residues. The CDR3 loop is CASSISRTGSGYGYTF. CDR3 sequence (DNA): TGTGCCAGTAGTATATCCCGGACAGGTTCGGGCTATGGCTACACCTTC.

This rearrangement joins TRBV14 to TRBJ1-1, with a weak D call TRBD1 (6 bases). The germline V gene encodes CDR1 SGHDN and CDR2 FVKESK. This CDR3 region has 13 residues. The V end lost 1 base, the J end lost 10 bases, and 13 bases lay between the germline ends. CDR3 sequence reads: CASSQVGVRGAFF. The CDR3 nucleotides read TGTGCCAGCAGCCAAGTCGGGGTCAGGGGAGCTTTCTTT.